This is a list of T cell receptor beta chains from one sample in a study of shared clonotypes between healthy human individuals. Using immunoSEQ multiplex PCR, the repertoire was profiled, and TCRdb retains in-frame clones only, with some absent. Counted here are about half a million clones, approximately 81% occurring once; the ten biggest clones make up about 13%. The sample consisted of PBMCs. The receptors shown here come from a woman between 40 and 50 years old in good health. Some clones in this sample may be carry-over from other donors' samples. Both conserved end residues are part of each CDR3. A D gene is named only where the DNA matches it firmly. Size is omitted from some rows. Given values are once, few, many or a class for expanded clones.

V	J	D	size	CDR3	DNA
TRBV11-2	TRBJ2-1	NA	NA	CASSLGENEQFF	TGTGCCAGCAGCCTCGGGGAAAATGAGCAGTTCTTC
TRBV19	TRBJ2-2	NA	NA	CASSIGTLRAGGELFF	TGTGCCAGTAGTATTGGGACTCTGAGGGCTGGTGGGGAGCTGTTTTTT
TRBV18	TRBJ1-5	TRBD1	NA	CASSPLNRQGRLYSNQPQHF	TGTGCCAGCTCACCGCTTAACCGACAGGGACGCCTCTATAGCAATCAGCCCCAGCATTTT
TRBV28	TRBJ2-2	NA	NA	CASSPGTANTGELFF	TGTGCCAGCAGCCCCGGGACGGCGAACACCGGGGAGCTGTTTTTT
TRBV6-5	TRBJ2-7	NA	NA	CASSYSGGHEQYF	TGTGCCAGCAGTTACTCGGGGGGGCACGAGCAGTACTTC
TRBV28	TRBJ1-5	NA	many	CASSLKGDQPQHF	TGTGCCAGCAGTTTGAAAGGGGACCAGCCCCAGCATTTT
TRBV7-2	TRBJ1-2	NA	many	CASSLAGSPYGYTF	TGTGCCAGCAGCTTAGCGGGCAGCCCCTATGGCTACACCTTC
TRBV5-8	TRBJ1-4	NA	NA	CASTDGSTAEKLFF	TGTGCCAGCACCGACGGGAGTACGGCTGAAAAACTGTTTTTT
TRBV19	TRBJ2-2	TRBD1	NA	CASSGDRTTGELFF	TGTGCCAGTAGTGGGGACAGAACTACCGGGGAGCTGTTTTTT
TRBV29-1	TRBJ2-1	NA	once	CSVELLRAHNEQFF	TGCAGCGTTGAGTTGCTTCGGGCCCACAATGAGCAGTTCTTC
TRBV2	TRBJ2-7	TRBD2	NA	CASSETPLAGYEQYF	TGTGCCAGCAGTGAAACCCCACTAGCGGGTTACGAGCAGTACTTC
TRBV5-4	TRBJ1-2	NA	NA	CASSLEAVNYGYTF	TGTGCCAGCAGCTTGGAGGCAGTTAACTATGGCTACACCTTC
TRBV15	TRBJ1-1	NA	NA	CATSRVGDTEAFF	TGTGCCACCAGCAGAGTGGGGGACACTGAAGCTTTCTTT
TRBV5-1	TRBJ2-1	TRBD2	NA	CASSLNPGGSSYNEQFF	TGCGCCAGCAGCTTAAACCCCGGCGGGAGTTCCTACAATGAGCAGTTCTTC
TRBV5-4	TRBJ2-7	NA	NA	CASSLAGGPLYEQYF	TGTGCCAGCAGCTTGGCTGGGGGGCCACTCTACGAGCAGTACTTC
TRBV7-9	TRBJ2-5	NA	once	CASSFQGLQETQYF	TGTGCCAGCAGCTTCCAGGGGCTACAAGAGACCCAGTACTTC
TRBV28	TRBJ2-3	TRBD2	NA	CASSSGLAGGTDTQYF	TGTGCCAGCAGTTCAGGACTAGCGGGAGGCACAGATACGCAGTATTTT
TRBV14	TRBJ1-1	NA	NA	CASSQDWGWDTLNTEAFF	TGTGCCAGCAGCCAAGATTGGGGTTGGGACACACTGAACACTGAAGCTTTCTTT
TRBV29-1	TRBJ1-5	NA	many	CSVATDISNQPQHF	TGCAGCGTAGCCACGGACATTAGCAATCAGCCCCAGCATTTT
TRBV19	TRBJ2-7	TRBD2	NA	CASSLRQFSGLAGVEQYF	TGTGCCAGTAGTTTACGACAGTTCTCGGGACTAGCGGGAGTCGAGCAGTACTTC
TRBV28	TRBJ2-1	TRBD2	NA	CASSKLAGGSNEQFF	TGTGCCAGCAGCAAACTAGCGGGAGGTAGTAATGAGCAGTTCTTC
TRBV19	TRBJ1-2	TRBD1	NA	CASNRDRGYGYTF	TGTGCCAGTAACCGGGACAGGGGGTATGGCTACACCTTC
TRBV6-4	TRBJ2-3	NA	NA	CASSDSLSTDTQYF	TGTGCCAGCAGTGACTCCCTTAGCACAGATACGCAGTATTTT
TRBV4-3	TRBJ1-5	TRBD1	NA	CASSPGQNQPQHF	TGCGCCAGCAGCCCGGGACAGAATCAGCCCCAGCATTTT
TRBV7-6	TRBJ2-2	TRBD1	NA	CASSGRGRGGELFF	TGTGCCAGCAGCGGCAGGGGGCGAGGCGGGGAGCTGTTTTTT
TRBV7-3	TRBJ1-2	NA	NA	CASSPATGIGYTF	TGTGCCAGCAGCCCGGCGACAGGAATCGGCTACACCTTC
TRBV29-1	TRBJ2-1	NA	NA	CSVEGGDSSYNEQFF	TGCAGCGTTGAAGGGGGGGACAGCTCCTACAATGAGCAGTTCTTC
TRBV7-2	TRBJ2-1	TRBD2	NA	CASSFSGTSYNEQFF	TGTGCCAGCAGCTTCTCCGGGACTAGCTACAATGAGCAGTTCTTC
TRBV2	TRBJ1-2	NA	NA	CASSRQGTNYGYTF	TGTGCCAGCAGTAGGCAGGGGACCAACTATGGCTACACCTTC